These 26 T cell receptor beta chains originate from one sample sequenced in a study of cytomegalovirus exposure and HLA in healthy donors. In the PCR, 60 Vbeta and 13 Jbeta primers were used. Generated by immunoSEQ multiplex PCR, the TCRdb table keeps only in-frame clones and is missing some. The sample shows 100,000 to 150,000 clones, around 80% of them seen only once. The sample comprised PBMCs. The receptors shown here come from a woman aged 50 to 60 in good health and CMV-seronegative.

The rearrangement joins TRBV20-1 to TRBJ1-1; TRBD1 might be the D (5 bases). Germline CDR1 and CDR2: DFQATT and SNEGSKA (reference sequence). CDR3 length equals 11 residues. This CDR3 reads CSGRGDTEAFF. CDR3 sequence (DNA): TGCAGCGGCCGGGGGGACACTGAAGCTTTCTTT.

The chain uses TRBV13 and TRBJ2-3; D gene unclear. Germline CDR1 reads PRHDT; CDR2 reads FYEKMQ (reference sequence). CDR3 size: 14 residues. The V and J ends lost 3 bases and 0 bases respectively, with 7 bases between them. CDR3 protein: CASSFLVSTDTQYF. Written as DNA, the CDR3 is TGTGCCAGCAGCTTTCTAGTCAGCACAGATACGCAGTATTTT.

The chain uses TRBV6-5 and TRBJ1-2, with TRBD1 matching 7 bases. Per germline, CDR1 MNHEY and CDR2 SVGAGI. V dropped 3 bases and J dropped 5; count of bases not matched to a gene: 6. The CDR3 extends over 14 amino acids. CDR3 in amino acids: CASSYLGTEYGYTF. The CDR3 DNA reads TGTGCCAGCAGTTATTTGGGGACAGAATATGGCTACACCTTC.

This chain connects TRBV18 to TRBJ2-1; tentative D call: TRBD2 (6 bases). The CDR3 is 16 residues long. Germline CDR1 and CDR2: KGHSH and LQKENI. V shed 4 bases and J shed 4 bases, with 17 bases lying between them. CDR3 residues: CASSLPSGHIYNEQFF. For the CDR3, the DNA is TGTGCCAGCTCACTTCCAAGCGGGCATATTTACAATGAGCAGTTCTTC.

The CDR3 loop is CASSDWGRGTEAFF. The CDR3 DNA reads TGTGCCAGCAGTGATTGGGGCAGGGGCACTGAAGCTTTCTTT. This sequence joins TRBV25-1 and TRBJ1-1; D perhaps matches TRBD1 (6 bases). V was trimmed by 3 bases and J by 4 bases, leaving 12 bases between them. The CDR3 loop spans 14 amino acids. CDR1 is MGHDK and CDR2 is SYGVNS in the germline V gene.

This chain uses TRBV7-9 with TRBJ2-1, with 7 bases that match TRBD2. V lost 3 bases to trimming and J lost 2 bases; unmatched junction nucleotides: 1. The CDR3 consists of 14 residues. In germline, CDR1 is SEHNR, CDR2 FQNEAQ (reference sequence). CDR3 nucleotides: TGTGCCAGCAGCTTGACTAGCCCCTACAATGAGCAGTTCTTC. This sequence encodes CASSLTSPYNEQFF. Filled out from reference TRBV7-9 and TRBJ2-1, the complete variable domain reads DTGVSQNPRHKITKRGQNVTFRCDPISEHNRLYWYRQTLGQGPEFLTYFQNEAQLEKSRLLSDRFSAERPKGSFSTLEIQRTEQGDSAMYLCASSLTSPYNEQFFGPGTRLTVL.

The rearrangement joins TRBV25-1 to TRBJ1-1; tentative D call: TRBD1 (6 bases). The CDR3 runs to 14 residues. Germline V gene data show CDR1 as MGHDK and CDR2 as SYGVNS. V was shortened by 1 base and J by 5 bases, with 11 bases between the two germline ends. The chain's CDR3 is CASSEWGRGTEAFF. In DNA, the CDR3 is TGTGCCAGCAGTGAATGGGGGCGGGGGACTGAAGCTTTCTTT.

This chain uses TRBV19 with TRBJ2-7, with D unclear. CDR1 is LNHDA and CDR2 is SQIVND in the germline V gene (reference sequence). The CDR3 is made up of 14 amino acids. Trimming pared 4 bases from V and 4 bases from J, leaving 14 bases between. The CDR3 bases are TGTGCCAGTAGTAATGGGCCGGCCTTTTACGAGCAGTACTTC. Translation gives CASSNGPAFYEQYF.

This clone was seen only a few times. The chain carries TRBV7-3 and TRBJ1-1; 7 bases align to TRBD1. The CDR3 consists of 17 residues. The J segment lost 3 bases and the V segment lost 4 bases, leaving 14 bases of the junction unmatched. The germline V gene has CDR1 SGHTA and CDR2 FQGTGA. The CDR3 protein is CASSSDPGQKRDTEAFF. CDR3 coding DNA: TGTGCCAGCAGCTCCGATCCGGGACAGAAAAGGGACACTGAAGCTTTCTTT.

This clone was counted a single time. This chain links TRBV7-9 with TRBJ2-7; TRBD2 matches 12 bases. Germline assignment: CDR1 SEHNR and CDR2 FQNEAQ (reference sequence). Trimming at V came to 6 bases and at J to 7 bases, leaving 7 bases not matched to a gene. CDR3 length equals 14 residues. The CDR3 here is CASSPSGGGWEQYF. In DNA form, the CDR3 reads TGTGCCAGCAGTCCTAGCGGGGGGGGATGGGAGCAGTACTTC.

In its sample, this clone was seen a few times. The gene calls are TRBV6-1 and TRBJ1-4; D is unclear. The CDR3 sequence is 13 residues long. Germline CDR1 MNHNS, CDR2 SASEGT. V lost 4 bases and J lost 7, with 10 bases in between. The DNA of the CDR3 is TGTGCCAGCAGTGGCAGCTCGGGTGAAAAACTGTTTTTT. Translation gives CASSGSSGEKLFF.

V gene TRBV10-3 combines with J gene TRBJ2-7; 7 bases line up with TRBD2. Germline V CDR1 and CDR2: ENHRY, SYGVKD. The CDR3 spans 15 residues. V was clipped by 6 bases and J by 2 bases; unmatched bases: 10. The CDR3 loop is CAISPSSGATYEQYF. The CDR3, as DNA: TGTGCCATCAGCCCTTCTAGCGGCGCTACCTACGAGCAGTACTTC.

The chain couples TRBV4-2 to TRBJ2-7; the match to TRBD1 covers 10 bases. The CDR3 consists of 19 residues. Germline V gene sequence: CDR1 LGHNA, CDR2 YNFKEQ. V was clipped by 1 base and J by 3 bases; unmatched bases: 15. The CDR3 DNA is TGTGCCAGCAGCCAAGCTCCGGGACAGGGGACTAGGTGGTTCTACGAGCAGTACTTC. Protein product: CASSQAPGQGTRWFYEQYF.

The chain links TRBV18 to TRBJ1-2; perhaps TRBD1 as D (5 bases). The CDR3 spans 15 residues. Germline CDR1 and CDR2: KGHSH and LQKENI. V was shortened by 6 bases and J by 4 bases, with 18 bases between the two germline ends. The CDR3 sequence is CASSQAVGGGYGYTF. Written as DNA, the CDR3 is TGTGCCAGCTCTCAAGCCGTGGGGGGAGGCTATGGCTACACCTTC.

V is TRBV5-1 and J is TRBJ2-1; perhaps TRBD2 as D (5 bases). Per germline, CDR1 SGHRS and CDR2 YFSETQ. Trimming removed 1 base at V and 3 bases at J, with 14 bases between. There are 16 residues in the CDR3. CDR3 bases: TGCGCCAGCAGCTTGTACGGGGAGTCCCGCTACAATGAGCAGTTCTTC. This encodes CASSLYGESRYNEQFF.

The rearrangement links TRBV5-5 to TRBJ2-5; D unresolved. From germline, CDR1 is SGHKS and CDR2 YYEKEE (reference sequence). V dropped 1 base and J dropped 2 bases, with 12 bases sitting between them. This CDR3 is built from 15 residues. This CDR3 reads CASSLSGLNQETQYF. In DNA form, the CDR3 reads TGTGCCAGCAGCTTGAGTGGGCTGAATCAAGAGACCCAGTACTTC.

This clone was observed a handful of times. V gene TRBV30 combines with J gene TRBJ2-6; 7 bases map to TRBD1. J gave up 4 bases and V 0 bases, and 6 bases lay outside the gene matches. The germline CDR1 and CDR2 sequences are GTSNPN and SVGIG (reference sequence). This CDR3 region has 16 residues. CDR3 sequence reads: CAWSVRGGKGANVLTF. In DNA, the CDR3 is TGTGCCTGGAGTGTGAGAGGGGGCAAGGGGGCCAACGTCCTGACTTTC.

This chain uses TRBV15 with TRBJ2-1, with unresolved D. V lost 5 bases and J 7 bases, leaving 6 bases between the germline ends. Germline V gene lookup returns CDR1 LNHNV and CDR2 YYDKDF (reference sequence). The CDR3 loop spans 11 amino acids. The CDR3 DNA reads as TGTGCCACCAGCCAGGCTAATGAGCAGTTCTTC. As protein: CATSQANEQFF.

The chain links TRBV6-1 to TRBJ2-4, with 7 bases aligning to TRBD2. J was trimmed by 1 base and V by 11 bases; bases with no gene match: 8. The CDR3 has 14 amino acids. The V gene's germline CDR1 is MNHNS and CDR2 SASEGT. CDR3 protein: CAALWGGAKNIQYF. The CDR3 DNA follows: TGTGCCGCCTTATGGGGGGGGGCCAAAAACATTCAGTACTTC.

The rearrangement links TRBV19 to TRBJ1-1; D is undetermined. The germline CDR1 and CDR2 sequences are LNHDA and SQIVND (reference sequence). V lost 5 bases to trimming and J lost 5 bases, with 9 bases between them. This CDR3 region has 12 residues. In DNA, the CDR3 is TGTGCCAGTAGTCGCGGTTTGACTGAAGCTTTCTTT. Protein product: CASSRGLTEAFF. Based on the CDR3 plus reference TRBV19 and TRBJ1-1, the full variable domain is DGGITQSPKYLFRKEGQNVTLSCEQNLNHDAMYWYRQDPGQGLRLIYYSQIVNDFQKGDIAEGYSVSREKKESFPLTVTSAQKNPTAFYLCASSRGLTEAFFGQGTRLTVV.

This clone occurred a few times. The chain joins TRBV29-1 to TRBJ2-1; the match to TRBD1 covers 7 bases. V lost 0 bases to trimming and J lost 6 bases; unmatched junction nucleotides: 2. The CDR3 runs to 13 residues. Germline values: CDR1 SQVTM, CDR2 ANQGSEA. The DNA of the CDR3 is TGCAGCGTTGAAGAGGGACAGATCAATGAGCAGTTCTTC. Its translation: CSVEEGQINEQFF.

The chain employs TRBV15 and TRBJ1-1; no definite D call. The germline V gene has CDR1 LNHNV and CDR2 YYDKDF (reference sequence). The CDR3 has 13 amino acids. Trimming removed 4 bases at V and 4 bases at J, with 10 bases between. As DNA, the CDR3 is TGTGCCACCAGCAAGTCTCGGGTCACTGAAGCTTTCTTT. This gives the protein CATSKSRVTEAFF.

In nucleotides, the CDR3 is TGTGCCAGCAGCCATGGGACTAGCGGGAGGAATGAGCAGTTCTTC. Translating it yields CASSHGTSGRNEQFF. The V and J genes are TRBV6-5 and TRBJ2-1, with 15 bases lining up with TRBD2. The CDR3 has 15 amino acids. From germline, CDR1 is MNHEY and CDR2 SVGAGI. The V segment lost 6 bases and the J segment 7 bases; nucleotides outside the gene matches: 4.

The chain employs TRBV27 and TRBJ1-1; D unclear. Deletions cut 8 bases from V and 4 bases from J, with 17 bases between. Germline CDR1 is MNHEY and CDR2 is SMNVEV (reference sequence). This CDR3 is 14 amino acids long. CDR3: CASQRGGRATEAFF. The CDR3, as DNA: TGTGCCAGCCAAAGAGGCGGGAGGGCCACTGAAGCTTTCTTT.

V and J are TRBV18 and TRBJ2-3; no firm D call. Germline CDR1 reads KGHSH; CDR2 reads LQKENI. CDR3 length: 15 residues. The V end was cut by 4 bases, the J end by 2 bases, with 13 bases between. The CDR3 region is CASSQTKTNTDTQYF. The CDR3 DNA is TGTGCCAGCTCACAGACAAAGACCAACACAGATACGCAGTATTTT.

The gene calls are TRBV30 and TRBJ1-1; 9 bases match TRBD1. In germline, CDR1 is GTSNPN, CDR2 SVGIG (reference sequence). This CDR3 comprises 14 residues. V lost 2 bases, J lost 11 bases, and 12 bases stayed unmatched. The CDR3 nucleotides read TGTGCCTGGAGTCCAAGTGGACAGGGGAGGGAGGCTTTCTTT. Translating gives CAWSPSGQGREAFF.